Included here is one T cell receptor beta chain sequence, with context. The CDR3 extends over 13 amino acids. Trimming left V 3 bases short and J 4 bases short, with 4 bases between. What was amplified from RNA transcripts were TCR beta CDR3 regions. Using the HTBI primer set, a first-round RT-PCR was run on the TCR CDR3. Using its own MiXCR run on the multiplex PCR reads, TCRdb lists one record per CDR3 protein. Of approximately 610,000 distinct CDR3 sequences listed, over 15% were seen once; the top ten hold around 18%. This specimen belongs to a study of T cells in Graves' hyperthyroidism and ophthalmopathy.

Sequencing was performed on blood. The receptor was isolated from a woman under 30 with Graves' hyperthyroidism. The chain has TRBV12-3 or TRBV12-4 and TRBJ2-6; D unresolved. The CDR3: CASSFRGANVLTF. In nucleotides, the CDR3 is TGTGCCAGCAGTTTTCGGGGGGCCAACGTCCTGACTTTC.